A single sample is the source of the 18 T cell receptor beta chains below, sequenced in a study of CD8 T cells in Susac syndrome. An amount of RNA that ranged from roughly 0.5 to 1 ug was reverse transcribed with random hexamers. TCRdb recomputed calls from the immunoSEQ multiplex PCR reads with MiXCR, one row per CDR3 protein. The data hold fewer than 85,000 distinct CDR3 sequences, with roughly 94% observed a single time. Sequenced material: CD8+ T cells from PBMCs. These TCRs come from a human donor with Susac syndrome.

This clonotype was counted a few times. The chain uses TRBV12-3 or TRBV12-4 and TRBJ2-2, with unresolved D. This CDR3 contains 12 residues. Trimming took off 6 bases at V and 6 bases at J, with 8 bases between the two ends. The CDR3, as DNA: TGTGCCAGCAGACGGGCACCCGGGGAGCTGTTTTTT. Its translation: CASRRAPGELFF.

This chain connects TRBV7-2 to TRBJ2-1, with D perhaps TRBD1 (6 bases). CDR1 SGHTA and CDR2 FQGNSA come from the germline V gene. The CDR3 runs to 17 residues. The V end was cut by 2 bases, the J end by 6 bases, with 20 bases between. CDR3 nucleotides: TGTGCCAGCAGCTTATCGAAGACAGGCCGGATTGGCAATGAGCAGTTCTTC. It specifies CASSLSKTGRIGNEQFF.

The genes are TRBV29-1 and TRBJ2-7; D remains unclear. The germline V gene encodes CDR1 SQVTM and CDR2 ANQGSEA. The CDR3 runs 13 residues. Trimming took 0 bases from V and 1 from J, leaving 7 bases between them. The DNA of the CDR3 is TGCAGCGTTGAAGAACCAGGTTCCTACGAGCAGTACTTC. Translation: CSVEEPGSYEQYF.

The rearrangement joins TRBV28 to TRBJ2-7; 7 bases align to TRBD1. This CDR3 has 14 amino acids. Germline CDR1 MDHEN, CDR2 SYDVKM. V shed 3 bases and J 3 bases; nucleotides not matched to a gene: 5. For the CDR3, the DNA is TGTGCCAGCAGTTTTACAGGGGTTTACTACGAGCAGTACTTC. Protein sequence: CASSFTGVYYEQYF.

The chain carries TRBV2 and TRBJ1-5; 7 nucleotides agree with TRBD1. CDR3 length: 14 amino acids. After removal of 8 bases from V and 4 bases from J, the junction contained 8 bases not matched to a gene. Germline lookup yields CDR1 SNHLY and CDR2 FYNNEI. CDR3 loop: CASEVGQQNQPQHF. The CDR3 region has the DNA TGTGCCAGCGAAGTGGGACAGCAAAATCAGCCCCAGCATTTT.

This clonotype was picked up one time. This chain uses TRBV27 with TRBJ1-1; D call uncertain. CDR1 and CDR2 from the germline V gene are MNHEY and SMNVEV (reference sequence). Trimming left V 3 bases short and J 2 bases short, with 10 bases between. This CDR3 region has 14 residues. Here the CDR3 DNA reads TGTGCCAGCAGTTTGTTCCAGGTTAACACTGAAGCTTTCTTT. Protein: CASSLFQVNTEAFF.

The chain links TRBV5-6 to TRBJ1-1; D remains unclear. This CDR3 spans 14 amino acids. Germline V CDR1 and CDR2: SGHDT, YYEEEE. Trimming pared 0 bases from V and 1 base from J, leaving 7 bases between. CDR3 DNA: TGTGCCAGCAGCTTGGGGGGAAGGAACACTGAAGCTTTCTTT. It codes for CASSLGGRNTEAFF.

The rearrangement uses TRBV5-1 and TRBJ2-1; TRBD2 aligns across 8 bases. Per the germline V gene, CDR1 is SGHRS and CDR2 is YFSETQ. The CDR3 length is 15 residues. Losses at the gene ends were 0 bases for V and 7 bases for J; bases not matched to a gene: 6. This CDR3 is CASSLAPGGLNEQFF. CDR3 coding DNA: TGCGCCAGCAGCTTGGCCCCGGGGGGGCTGAATGAGCAGTTCTTC. Full variable domain (rest looked up from reference TRBV5-1 and TRBJ2-1): KAGVTQTPRYLIKTRGQQVTLSCSPISGHRSVSWYQQTPGQGLQFLFEYFSETQRNKGNFPGRFSGRQFSNSRSEMNVSTLELGDSALYLCASSLAPGGLNEQFFGPGTRLTVL.

The chain employs TRBV9 and TRBJ2-7, with D possibly matching TRBD1 (6 bases). V gave up 4 bases and J gave up 3 bases, with 11 bases separating them. Per germline, CDR1 SGDLS and CDR2 YYNGEE. CDR3 length: 13 amino acids. The CDR3 sequence: CASSRTGNYEQYF. For the CDR3, the DNA is TGTGCCAGCAGCCGCACAGGGAACTACGAGCAGTACTTC.

V usage is TRBV29-1 and J usage is TRBJ2-7, with a possible D match to TRBD1 (6 bases). The CDR3 is made up of 14 amino acids. Trimming removed 5 bases at V and 2 bases at J, with 16 bases between. CDR1 and CDR2 (germline): SQVTM, ANQGSEA. CDR3 in amino acids: CSVRWQGRPYEQYF. CDR3 DNA sequence: TGCAGCGTTAGGTGGCAGGGGCGACCCTACGAGCAGTACTTC.

The chain links TRBV12-3 or TRBV12-4 to TRBJ2-7, with D perhaps TRBD1 or TRBD2 (6 bases each). Trimming removed 2 bases at V and 3 bases at J, with 11 bases between. The CDR3 consists of 14 residues. CDR3 nucleotides: TGTGCCAGCAGTTTAAGAGGGGGGCTCTACGAGCAGTACTTC. Its protein is CASSLRGGLYEQYF.

V usage is TRBV20-1 and J usage is TRBJ1-2; D is possibly TRBD1 (6 bases). V was pared by 5 bases and J by 2 bases, with 15 bases between. CDR1 and CDR2 from the germline V gene are DFQATT and SNEGSKA (reference sequence). The CDR3 loop spans 14 amino acids. The CDR3 protein is CSAGGRDTNYGYTF. The CDR3 DNA reads TGCAGTGCTGGAGGCAGGGACACCAACTATGGCTACACCTTC.

The V gene is TRBV20-1, the J gene TRBJ2-7; TRBD1 agrees at 8 bases. Losses at the gene ends were 7 bases for V and 4 bases for J; bases not matched to a gene: 9. CDR1 DFQATT and CDR2 SNEGSKA come from the germline V gene (reference sequence). The CDR3 sequence is 13 residues long. The CDR3 sequence is CSGGGQGPYEQYF. CDR3 coding DNA: TGCAGTGGGGGAGGACAGGGTCCGTACGAGCAGTACTTC.

The chain has TRBV2 and TRBJ2-2; D ambiguous. Trimming took 2 bases from V and 2 from J, leaving 6 bases between them. Germline V lookup: CDR1 SNHLY, CDR2 FYNNEI. This CDR3 is built from 14 residues. The chain's CDR3 is CASSEFTNTGELFF. The CDR3 DNA is TGTGCCAGCAGTGAATTCACTAACACCGGGGAGCTGTTTTTT.

This chain joins TRBV9 and TRBJ2-3; possible D gene TRBD2, 5 bases. The CDR3 consists of 15 residues. Trimming removed 4 bases at V and 2 bases at J, with 14 bases between. The V gene's germline CDR1 is SGDLS and CDR2 YYNGEE. The CDR3, as DNA: TGTGCCAGCAGCCTTAGAGGACTCCACACAGATACGCAGTATTTT. It translates to CASSLRGLHTDTQYF. Supplemented by reference TRBV9 and TRBJ2-3, the full variable domain reads DSGVTQTPKHLITATGQRVTLRCSPRSGDLSVYWYQQSLDQGLQFLIQYYNGEERAKGNILERFSAQQFPDLHSELNLSSLELGDSALYFCASSLRGLHTDTQYFGPGTRLTVL.

This sequence joins TRBV28 and TRBJ2-7; D perhaps matches TRBD1 (6 bases). Germline V gene lookup returns CDR1 MDHEN and CDR2 SYDVKM. The CDR3 is 13 residues long. V lost 5 bases, J lost 12 bases, and 20 bases lay in between. The DNA for the CDR3 is TGTGCCAGCAGTCCTCCGGGACACCCTGGGGCGTACTTC. This sequence encodes CASSPPGHPGAYF.

The chain uses TRBV9 and TRBJ2-1; TRBD2 matches at 9 bases. Looked up from germline, CDR1 is SGDLS and CDR2 is YYNGEE. The CDR3 loop spans 16 amino acids. V was pared by 0 bases and J by 2 bases, with 3 bases of the junction left unmatched. CDR3 residues: CASSVGSSGTYNEQFF. The CDR3 nucleotides read TGTGCCAGCAGCGTAGGTTCTAGCGGGACCTACAATGAGCAGTTCTTC.

The chain links TRBV24-1 to TRBJ2-1; 15 bases line up with TRBD2. The V and J ends lost 4 bases and 9 bases, in that order; junction bases with no gene match: 0. The CDR3 is 14 amino acids. Germline V gene lookup returns CDR1 KGHDR and CDR2 SFDVKD. CDR3 amino acids: CATSEGLAGGEQFF. DNA of the CDR3: TGTGCCACCAGTGAGGGACTAGCGGGGGGTGAGCAGTTCTTC.